The clone carrying this TCR beta chain has just a few counts. The target antigen is unknown. The germline V and J ends were trimmed by 2 bases and 9 bases, with 10 bases remaining between them. CDR1 and CDR2 (germline): MNHEY, SMNVEV (reference sequence). The CDR3 extends over 12 amino acids. The data stem from a study of T cell repertoires and HLA-DP antigens. Study-level background: Transduced HeLa cells presented HLA-DP to CD4+ T cells. Sorted CD137+CD4+ samples averaged approximately 230 ng DNA; pre-culture CD4+ samples, approximately 1,100 ng. Overall study findings and caveats: A non-physiological HeLa system presented antigen to total CD4+ responders.

The PCR primers covered 54 TRBV and 13 TRBJ segments. Sequenced by immunoSEQ multiplex PCR; TCRdb stores in-frame clones only, minus some. The sample shows roughly 110,000 clones, more than 85% of them seen only once. The receptor comes from a woman aged 18-29 years in good health and CMV-seronegative. J is TRBJ1-1 and V is TRBV27; possibly TRBD1 for D (6 bases). The sequencing sample was made of CD4+ T cells from PBMCs. CDR3 nucleotide sequence: TGTGCCAGCAGTTTAACACAGGGAAAAGCTTTCTTT. As protein: CASSLTQGKAFF.